The entry below describes one TCR beta chain. The antigen remains undetermined. The CDR3 extends over 17 amino acids. V was trimmed by 0 bases and J by 5 bases, leaving 17 bases between them. Germline loops: CDR1 SGHTA, CDR2 FQGTGA. Assay used: immunoSEQ multiplex PCR; TCRdb lists only in-frame clones, some missing. Of 39,000 or so clones detected, 65% to 85% appear once; the ten largest clones hold around 0.98%. The data originate from a study of PD-1 blockade in mismatch repair-deficient tumors. Findings and caveats of the study: Rapid post-treatment expansion, then contraction, generally preceding radiologic response, marked tumor-resident clones.

This clonotype was obtained from an adult with mismatch repair-deficient cancer. The chain employs TRBV7-3 and TRBJ2-1, with D possibly matching TRBD2 (5 bases). Sequences were derived from PBMCs, sampled 38 to 40 weeks after starting pembrolizumab. The CDR3 here is CASSLTTLASRNNEQFF. CDR3 in DNA: TGTGCCAGCAGCTTAACCACCCTAGCCTCCCGAAACAATGAGCAGTTCTTC. The whole variable domain, filled in from reference TRBV7-3 and TRBJ2-1, reads GAGVSQTPSNKVTEKGKYVELRCDPISGHTALYWYRQSLGQGPEFLIYFQGTGAADDSGLPNDRFFAVRPEGSVSTLKIQRTERGDSAVYLCASSLTTLASRNNEQFFGPGTRLTVL.